This paragraph covers one T cell receptor (beta chain) sequence. Its cognate antigen is unknown. This CDR3 is built from 17 residues. CDR1 is PRHDT, CDR2 FYEKMQ, per germline (reference sequence). V was trimmed by 0 bases and J by 1 base, leaving 12 bases between them. This table comes from immunoSEQ multiplex PCR, and its TCRdb copy is limited to in-frame clones, with some not included. The sample contains roughly 80,000 clones, 87% of which appear only once. This sample was taken from a study of T cell responses to AZD1222 COVID-19 vaccine. Notes on the study in general: The donor group comprised mostly white British people and more females; the analysis possibly underestimated clonal diversity. Receipt of two AZD1222 doses was followed by a rise in Spike-specific TCR breadth and depth. The study identified only a handful of AZD1222 recipients as seropositive at baseline.

This clonotype was obtained from an adult who received the AZD1222 COVID-19 vaccine. The rearrangement links TRBV13 to TRBJ2-2; D not resolved. Sequencing used peripheral blood, obtained 28 days after the second AZD1222 dose. The CDR3 DNA follows: TGTGCCAGCAGCTTAGGCTTCGAGACTGGGAACACCGGGGAGCTGTTTTTT. It is translated as CASSLGFETGNTGELFF.